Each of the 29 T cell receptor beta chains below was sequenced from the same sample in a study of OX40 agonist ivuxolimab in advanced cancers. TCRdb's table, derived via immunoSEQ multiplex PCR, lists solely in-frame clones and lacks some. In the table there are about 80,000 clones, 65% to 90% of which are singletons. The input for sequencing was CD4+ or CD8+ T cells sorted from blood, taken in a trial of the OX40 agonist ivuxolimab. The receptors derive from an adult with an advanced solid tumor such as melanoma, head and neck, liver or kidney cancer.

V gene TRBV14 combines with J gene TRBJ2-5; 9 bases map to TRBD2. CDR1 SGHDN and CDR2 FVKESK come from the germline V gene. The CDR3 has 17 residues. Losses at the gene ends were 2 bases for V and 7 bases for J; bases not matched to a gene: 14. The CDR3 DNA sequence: TGTGCCAGCAGCCAACAACGTAGCGGGAGTAGTCGGGGGACCCAGTACTTC. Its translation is CASSQQRSGSSRGTQYF.

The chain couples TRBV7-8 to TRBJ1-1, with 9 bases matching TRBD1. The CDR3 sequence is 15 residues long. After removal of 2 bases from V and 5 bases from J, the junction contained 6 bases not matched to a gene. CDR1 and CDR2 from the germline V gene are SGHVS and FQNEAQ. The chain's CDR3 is CASSLRTGEKTEAFF. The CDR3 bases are TGTGCCAGCAGCTTAAGGACAGGGGAAAAGACTGAAGCTTTCTTT.

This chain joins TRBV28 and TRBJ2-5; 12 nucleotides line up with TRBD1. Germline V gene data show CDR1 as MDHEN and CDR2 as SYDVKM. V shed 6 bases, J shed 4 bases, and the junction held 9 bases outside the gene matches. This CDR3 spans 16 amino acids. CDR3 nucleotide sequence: TGTGCCAGCAGCGTGCTTGGGACAGGGGGCAGAGAGACCCAGTACTTC. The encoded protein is CASSVLGTGGRETQYF.

The chain's CDR3 is CASSARTSRSYEQYF. CDR3 DNA: TGTGCCAGTAGTGCCCGGACTAGCCGGTCCTACGAGCAGTACTTC. The rearrangement uses TRBV19 and TRBJ2-7; 8 nucleotides agree with TRBD2. Unmatched junction bases numbered 7, after V lost 5 bases and J lost 1 base. The length of the CDR3 is 15 residues. Germline loops: CDR1 LNHDA, CDR2 SQIVND (reference sequence).

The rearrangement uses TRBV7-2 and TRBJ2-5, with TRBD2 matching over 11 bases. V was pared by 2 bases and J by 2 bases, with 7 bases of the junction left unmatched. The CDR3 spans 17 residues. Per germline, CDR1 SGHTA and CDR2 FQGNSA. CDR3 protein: CASSLIAGGPGQETQYF. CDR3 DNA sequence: TGTGCCAGCAGCTTAATAGCGGGAGGGCCGGGTCAAGAGACCCAGTACTTC.

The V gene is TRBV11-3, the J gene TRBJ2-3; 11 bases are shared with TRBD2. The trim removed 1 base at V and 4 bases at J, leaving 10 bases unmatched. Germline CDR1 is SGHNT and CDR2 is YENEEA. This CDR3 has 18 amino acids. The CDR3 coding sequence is TGTGCCAGCAGCTTAGGTAATCTAGCGGGGGGCCGCTCAGATACGCAGTATTTT. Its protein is CASSLGNLAGGRSDTQYF.

CDR3 residues: CARSYDRVSTDTQYF. CDR3 DNA sequence: TGTGCCAGGTCTTATGACAGGGTTAGCACAGATACGCAGTATTTT. This chain joins TRBV9 and TRBJ2-3, with 7 bases lining up with TRBD1. Trimming took 8 bases from V and 0 from J; bases not matched to a gene: 9. CDR1 and CDR2 from the germline V gene are SGDLS and YYNGEE. CDR3 length: 15 residues. The full variable domain, completed using reference TRBV9 and TRBJ2-3, is DSGVTQTPKHLITATGQRVTLRCSPRSGDLSVYWYQQSLDQGLQFLIQYYNGEERAKGNILERFSAQQFPDLHSELNLSSLELGDSALYFCARSYDRVSTDTQYFGPGTRLTVL.

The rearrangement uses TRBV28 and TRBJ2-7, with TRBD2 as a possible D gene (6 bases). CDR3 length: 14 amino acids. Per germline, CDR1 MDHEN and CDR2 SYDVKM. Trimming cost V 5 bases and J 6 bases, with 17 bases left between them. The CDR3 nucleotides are TGTGCCAGCAGTCCACCTCCCATGGGGGGCGAGCAGTACTTC. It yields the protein CASSPPPMGGEQYF.

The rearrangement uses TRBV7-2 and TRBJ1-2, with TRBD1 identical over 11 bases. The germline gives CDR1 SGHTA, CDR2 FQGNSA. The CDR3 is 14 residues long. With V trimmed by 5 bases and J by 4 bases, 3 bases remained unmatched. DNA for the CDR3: TGTGCCAGCAGCCCGGGACAGGGGGGCTATGGCTACACCTTC. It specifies CASSPGQGGYGYTF.

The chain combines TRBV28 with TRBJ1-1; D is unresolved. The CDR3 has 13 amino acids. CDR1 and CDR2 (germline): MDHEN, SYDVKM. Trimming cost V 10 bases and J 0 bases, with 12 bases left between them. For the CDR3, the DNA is TGTGCCACCTATATACCCATGAACACTGAAGCTTTCTTT. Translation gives CATYIPMNTEAFF.

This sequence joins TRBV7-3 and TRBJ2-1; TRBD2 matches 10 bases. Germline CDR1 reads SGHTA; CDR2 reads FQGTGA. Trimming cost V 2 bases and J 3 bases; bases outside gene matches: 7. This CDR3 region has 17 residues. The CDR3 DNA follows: TGTGCCAGCAGCTTAGGCTGGCGGACTAGCGGCTACAATGAGCAGTTCTTC. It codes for CASSLGWRTSGYNEQFF.

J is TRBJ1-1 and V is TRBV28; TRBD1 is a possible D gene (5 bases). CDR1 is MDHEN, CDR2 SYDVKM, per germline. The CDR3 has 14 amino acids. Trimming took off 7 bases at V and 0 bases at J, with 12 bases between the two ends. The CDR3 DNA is TGTGCCAGCAAAATGGGGGGATTGAACACTGAAGCTTTCTTT. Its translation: CASKMGGLNTEAFF.

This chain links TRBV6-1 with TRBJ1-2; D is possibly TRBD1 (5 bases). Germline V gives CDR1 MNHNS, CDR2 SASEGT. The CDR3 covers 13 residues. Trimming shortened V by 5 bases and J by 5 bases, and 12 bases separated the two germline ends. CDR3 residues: CASSSGFEYGYTF. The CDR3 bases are TGTGCCAGCAGTTCAGGGTTCGAATATGGCTACACCTTC.

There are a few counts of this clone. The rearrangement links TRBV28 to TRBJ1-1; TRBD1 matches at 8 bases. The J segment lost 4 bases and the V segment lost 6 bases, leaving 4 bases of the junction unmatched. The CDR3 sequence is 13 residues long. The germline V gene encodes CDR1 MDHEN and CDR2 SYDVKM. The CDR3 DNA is TGTGCCAGCAGAACAGGGGGGGGCACTGAAGCTTTCTTT. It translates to CASRTGGGTEAFF.

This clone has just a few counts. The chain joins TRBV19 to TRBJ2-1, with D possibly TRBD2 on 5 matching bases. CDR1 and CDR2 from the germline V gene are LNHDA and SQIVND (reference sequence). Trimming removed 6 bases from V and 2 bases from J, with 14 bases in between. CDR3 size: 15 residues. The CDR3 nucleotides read TGTGCCAGTAGGGGAGCCCCAGAGGCCTACAATGAGCAGTTCTTC. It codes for CASRGAPEAYNEQFF.

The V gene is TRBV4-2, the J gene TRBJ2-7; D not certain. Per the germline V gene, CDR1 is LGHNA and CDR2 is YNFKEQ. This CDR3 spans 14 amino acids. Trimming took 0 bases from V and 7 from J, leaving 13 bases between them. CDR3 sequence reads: CASSQDPSLPEQYF. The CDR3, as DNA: TGTGCCAGCAGCCAAGACCCAAGCCTCCCTGAGCAGTACTTC.

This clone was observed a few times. CDR3 protein: CASSRDSNNQPQHF. CDR3 DNA sequence: TGTGCCAGCAGTAGGGACAGCAACAATCAGCCCCAGCATTTT. The V gene is TRBV2, the J gene TRBJ1-5, with TRBD1 matching over 7 bases. The CDR3 runs to 14 residues. V shed 5 bases, J shed 3 bases, and the junction held 4 bases outside the gene matches. The germline V gene has CDR1 SNHLY and CDR2 FYNNEI.

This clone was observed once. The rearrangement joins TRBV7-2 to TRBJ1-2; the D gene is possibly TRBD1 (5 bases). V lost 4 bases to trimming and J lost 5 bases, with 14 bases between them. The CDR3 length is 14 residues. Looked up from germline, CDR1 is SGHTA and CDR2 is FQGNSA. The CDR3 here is CASSSRQGPYGYTF. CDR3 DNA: TGTGCCAGCAGCTCCAGGCAGGGCCCGTATGGCTACACCTTC.

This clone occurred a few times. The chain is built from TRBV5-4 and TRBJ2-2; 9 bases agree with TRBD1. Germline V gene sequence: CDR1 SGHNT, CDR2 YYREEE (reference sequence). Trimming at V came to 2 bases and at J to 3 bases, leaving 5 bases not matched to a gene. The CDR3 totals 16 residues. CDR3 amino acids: CASSFPGQGYTGELFF. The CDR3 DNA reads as TGTGCCAGCAGCTTCCCGGGACAGGGATACACCGGGGAGCTGTTTTTT.

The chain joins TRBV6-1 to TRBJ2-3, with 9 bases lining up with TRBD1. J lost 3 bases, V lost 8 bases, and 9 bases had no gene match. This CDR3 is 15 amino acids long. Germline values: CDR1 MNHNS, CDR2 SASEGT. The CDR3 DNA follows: TGTGCCAGCTCCCCTCTGGGGACAGGGACAGATACGCAGTATTTT. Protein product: CASSPLGTGTDTQYF.

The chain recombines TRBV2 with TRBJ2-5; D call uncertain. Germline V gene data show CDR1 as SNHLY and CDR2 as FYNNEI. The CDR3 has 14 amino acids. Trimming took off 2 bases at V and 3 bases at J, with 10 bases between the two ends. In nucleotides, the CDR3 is TGTGCCAGCAGTGAAAGGGTTAGTAAAGAGACCCAGTACTTC. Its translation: CASSERVSKETQYF.

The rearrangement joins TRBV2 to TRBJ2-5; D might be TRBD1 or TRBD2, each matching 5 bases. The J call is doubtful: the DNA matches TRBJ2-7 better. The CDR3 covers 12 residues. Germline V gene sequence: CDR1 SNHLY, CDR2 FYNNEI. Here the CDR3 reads CASSVTGHEQYF. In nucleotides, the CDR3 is TGTGCCAGCAGTGTGACGGGGCACGAGCAGTACTTC.

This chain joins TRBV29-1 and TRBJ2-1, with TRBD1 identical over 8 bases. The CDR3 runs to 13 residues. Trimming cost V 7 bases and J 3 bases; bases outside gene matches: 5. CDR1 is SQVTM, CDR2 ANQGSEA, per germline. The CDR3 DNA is TGCAGCGCCTCGGGGACAGGCTACAATGAGCAGTTCTTC. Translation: CSASGTGYNEQFF.

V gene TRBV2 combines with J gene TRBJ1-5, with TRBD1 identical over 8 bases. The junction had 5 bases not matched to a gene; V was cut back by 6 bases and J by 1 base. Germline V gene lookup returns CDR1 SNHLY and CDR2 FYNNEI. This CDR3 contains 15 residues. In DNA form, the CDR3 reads TGTGCCAGCAGACCCGGACAGGGAAGCAATCAGCCCCAGCATTTT. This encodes CASRPGQGSNQPQHF.

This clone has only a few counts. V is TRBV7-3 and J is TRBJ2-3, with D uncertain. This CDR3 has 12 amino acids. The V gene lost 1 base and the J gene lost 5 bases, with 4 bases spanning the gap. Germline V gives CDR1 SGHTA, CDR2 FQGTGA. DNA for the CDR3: TGTGCCAGCAGCTTAAATGGAGATACGCAGTATTTT. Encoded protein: CASSLNGDTQYF.

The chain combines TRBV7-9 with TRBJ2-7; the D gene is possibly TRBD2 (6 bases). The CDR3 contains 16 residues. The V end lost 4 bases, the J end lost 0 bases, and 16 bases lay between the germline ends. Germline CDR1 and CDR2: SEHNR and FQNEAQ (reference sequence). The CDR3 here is CASSSRGGLSSYEQYF. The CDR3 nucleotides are TGTGCCAGCAGCTCTCGTGGGGGACTTAGCTCCTACGAGCAGTACTTC. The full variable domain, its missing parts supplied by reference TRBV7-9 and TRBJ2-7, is DTGVSQNPRHKITKRGQNVTFRCDPISEHNRLYWYRQTLGQGPEFLTYFQNEAQLEKSRLLSDRFSAERPKGSFSTLEIQRTEQGDSAMYLCASSSRGGLSSYEQYFGPGTRLTVT.

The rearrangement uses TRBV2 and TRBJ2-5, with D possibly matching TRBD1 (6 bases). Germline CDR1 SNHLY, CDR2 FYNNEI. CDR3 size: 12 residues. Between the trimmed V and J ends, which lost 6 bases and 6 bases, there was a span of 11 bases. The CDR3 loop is CASSQGQKTQYF. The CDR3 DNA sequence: TGTGCCAGCAGCCAGGGGCAGAAGACCCAGTACTTC.

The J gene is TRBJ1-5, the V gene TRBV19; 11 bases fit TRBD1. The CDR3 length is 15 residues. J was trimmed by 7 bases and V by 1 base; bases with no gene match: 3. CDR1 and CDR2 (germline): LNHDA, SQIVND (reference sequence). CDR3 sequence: CASSIGTGGGQPQHF. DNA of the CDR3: TGTGCCAGTAGTATAGGGACAGGGGGCGGGCAGCCCCAGCATTTT. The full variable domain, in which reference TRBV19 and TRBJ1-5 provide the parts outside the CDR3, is DGGITQSPKYLFRKEGQNVTLSCEQNLNHDAMYWYRQDPGQGLRLIYYSQIVNDFQKGDIAEGYSVSREKKESFPLTVTSAQKNPTAFYLCASSIGTGGGQPQHFGDGTRLSIL.

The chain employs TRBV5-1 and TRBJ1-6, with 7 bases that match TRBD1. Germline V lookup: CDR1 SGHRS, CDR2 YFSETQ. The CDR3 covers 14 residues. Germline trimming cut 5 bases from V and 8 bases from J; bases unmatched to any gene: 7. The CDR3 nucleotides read TGCGCCAGCAGTTGGGACAGAACCTATTCACCCCTCCACTTT. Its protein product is CASSWDRTYSPLHF.